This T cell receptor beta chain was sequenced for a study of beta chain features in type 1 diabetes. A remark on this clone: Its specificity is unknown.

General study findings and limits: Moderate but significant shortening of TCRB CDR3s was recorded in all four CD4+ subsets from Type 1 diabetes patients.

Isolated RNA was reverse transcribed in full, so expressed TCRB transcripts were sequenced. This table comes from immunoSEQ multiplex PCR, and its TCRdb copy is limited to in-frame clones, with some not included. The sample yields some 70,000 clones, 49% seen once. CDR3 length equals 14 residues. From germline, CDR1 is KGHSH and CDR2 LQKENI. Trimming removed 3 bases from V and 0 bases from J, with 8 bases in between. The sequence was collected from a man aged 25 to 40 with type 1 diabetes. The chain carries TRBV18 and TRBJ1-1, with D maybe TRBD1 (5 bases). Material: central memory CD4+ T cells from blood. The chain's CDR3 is CASSPGAVNTEAFF. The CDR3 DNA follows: TGTGCCAGCTCACCTGGGGCGGTGAACACTGAAGCTTTCTTT. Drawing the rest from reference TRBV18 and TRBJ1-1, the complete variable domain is NAGVMQNPRHLVRRRGQEARLRCSPMKGHSHVYWYRQLPEEGLKFMVYLQKENIIDESGMPKERFSAEFPKEGPSILRIQQVVRGDSAAYFCASSPGAVNTEAFFGQGTRLTVV.